This T cell receptor (beta chain) was observed in a study of blood T cell repertoires in COVID-19. The CDR3 totals 14 residues. The V gene lost 4 bases and the J gene lost 5 bases, with 14 bases spanning the gap. Germline assignment: CDR1 MNHEY and CDR2 SVGEGT. This table comes from immunoSEQ multiplex PCR, and its TCRdb copy is limited to in-frame clones, with some not included. The top ten clones hold 0.65% to 0.9% of a sample with some 250,000 clones, nearly 90% of them seen once. The sequenced sample consisted of peripheral blood. This chain links TRBV6-2 or TRBV6-3 with TRBJ2-5, with D tentatively TRBD2 (5 bases). The sequence derives from a woman aged 25 to 39 with acute or convalescent COVID-19. The CDR3 is CASSSRGSYETQYF. The CDR3, as DNA: TGTGCCAGCAGTTCCCGGGGTTCGTACGAGACCCAGTACTTC.